A selection of T cell receptor beta chains follows, all from one sample in a study of T cell clones after liver transplantation. Profiling relied on immunoSEQ multiplex PCR, and the TCRdb table lists in-frame clones only, not all of them. This sample has roughly 120,000 clones; 90% occur once, and the top ten carry about 0.8%. This sample comprised CD4+ T cells from blood, obtained 12 months after liver transplant. The receptors derive from a human patient who received a liver transplant. The T cells may partly be graft donor cells. The CDR3 runs from the conserved cysteine through the conserved F or W. A D gene is named only where the DNA matches it firmly. Only part of the rows carry a size: once, few, many, or a class if the clone is expanded.

v_gene,len,d_gene,j_gene,abundance,CDR3nt,CDR3aa
TRBV5-4,15,-,TRBJ2-7,-,TGTGCCAGCAGCTTGGGAGAGCGGAGCGCCTACGAGCAGTACTTC,CASSLGERSAYEQYF
TRBV9,14,-,TRBJ1-5,-,TGTGCCAGCAGCGTAGGTCAGAAGGATCAGCCCCAGCATTTT,CASSVGQKDQPQHF
TRBV6-5,13,TRBD1,TRBJ1-5,-,TGTGCCAGCAGTATCGACAGGGGTCAGCCCCAGCATTTT,CASSIDRGQPQHF
TRBV7-9,14,-,TRBJ1-1,-,TGTGCCAGCAGCCCAGACCCAGGGAGTACTGAAGCTTTCTTT,CASSPDPGSTEAFF
TRBV9,16,-,TRBJ2-2,-,TGTGCCAGCAGCGTAGATGTGGGAGTTTATACCGGGGAGCTGTTTTTT,CASSVDVGVYTGELFF
TRBV28,14,-,TRBJ1-3,-,TGTGCCAGCAGTTTCGGGGGGAATGGAAACACCATATATTTT,CASSFGGNGNTIYF
TRBV14,12,-,TRBJ2-1,-,TGTGCCAGCAGCCGAGAACTAGAAACACGGTTCTTC,CASSRELETRFF
TRBV29-1,13,TRBD1,TRBJ2-1,-,TGCAGCGTCCGGACAGGGAGTTACAATGAGCAGTTCTTC,CSVRTGSYNEQFF
TRBV18,12,-,TRBJ1-2,-,TGTGCCAGCTCACTACCCGTCTATGGCTACACCTTC,CASSLPVYGYTF
TRBV28,12,-,TRBJ2-7,-,TGTGCCAGCAGTTTTCGGGGCGCCGAGCAGTACTTC,CASSFRGAEQYF
TRBV18,16,TRBD2,TRBJ2-7,-,TGTGCCAGCTCACCAAGACTAGCCAGACCTTCCTACGAGCAGTACTTC,CASSPRLARPSYEQYF
TRBV11-3,17,-,TRBJ2-2,-,TGTGCCAGCAGCTTACGCCCCGGACTGCCGAACACCGGGGAGCTGTTTTTT,CASSLRPGLPNTGELFF
TRBV2,15,-,TRBJ1-6,-,TGTGCCAGCAGTGAAAGGTGGACAGCGAATTCACCCCTCCACTTT,CASSERWTANSPLHF
TRBV7-2,14,-,TRBJ2-1,-,TGTGCCAGCAGCTTCCGCCAGGGCTGGGATGAGCAGTTCTTC,CASSFRQGWDEQFF
TRBV19,14,TRBD2,TRBJ2-3,-,TGTGCCAGTTCTAGCGGGAGAATCACAGATACGCAGTATTTT,CASSSGRITDTQYF
TRBV11-2,16,TRBD2,TRBJ2-5,few,TGTGCCAGCAGCTCGGGACTAGTAAGTGGGCAAGAGACCCAGTACTTC,CASSSGLVSGQETQYF
TRBV28,12,-,TRBJ1-4,-,TGTGCCACCAGGCGGGGGGCGGAAAAACTGTTTTTT,CATRRGAEKLFF
TRBV18,14,-,TRBJ2-3,once,TGTGCCAGCTCCCCCCAACAGGGCATTGATACGCAGTATTTT,CASSPQQGIDTQYF
TRBV6-1,16,TRBD2,TRBJ2-7,once,TGTGCCAGCAGTGAAGCGGGAGGAGCGGGGCGATACGAGCAGTACTTC,CASSEAGGAGRYEQYF
TRBV6-5,13,-,TRBJ2-5,once,TGTGCCAGCACCACGCCCGGCGAAGAGACCCAGTACTTC,CASTTPGEETQYF
TRBV10-3,12,TRBD1,TRBJ1-1,-,TGTGCCATCAGTGAGAGGGGGCCTGAAGCTTTCTTT,CAISERGPEAFF
TRBV5-6,11,-,TRBJ2-1,-,TGTGCCAGCAGCTTGTTGGCTCAGCAGTTCTTC,CASSLLAQQFF
TRBV11-3,12,-,TRBJ2-5,-,TGTGCCAGCAGCTTATCGAGTGAGACCCAGTACTTC,CASSLSSETQYF
TRBV30,15,-,TRBJ2-1,-,TGTGCCTGGAGTCCGGAGACTAACTCCTACAATGAGCAGTTCTTC,CAWSPETNSYNEQFF
TRBV27,14,-,TRBJ1-5,once,TGTGCCAGCAGCTACAGGGTAGGCAATCAGCCCCAGCATTTT,CASSYRVGNQPQHF
TRBV5-1,13,-,TRBJ2-1,-,TGCGCCAGCAGCTCCTTCGAAGAGTATGAGCAGTTCTTC,CASSSFEEYEQFF
TRBV7-7,14,-,TRBJ2-3,-,TGTGCCAGCAGCCTGGGGGGGCTGGCAGATACGCAGTATTTT,CASSLGGLADTQYF
TRBV30,15,TRBD2,TRBJ2-5,-,TGTGCCTGGAGTGGGCTAGCGGGAGGGGGAGGGACCCAGTACTTC,CAWSGLAGGGGTQYF
TRBV18,14,-,TRBJ1-1,once,TGTGCCAGCTCACCCCTGAGTAGGGGCACTGAAGCTTTCTTT,CASSPLSRGTEAFF
TRBV11-3,17,TRBD1,TRBJ1-1,-,TGTGCCAGCAGCCCAGGAGCAGGACAGGGTTCGAGCACTGAAGCTTTCTTT,CASSPGAGQGSSTEAFF
TRBV4-3,16,-,TRBJ2-2,-,TGCGCCAGCAGCCTCCGGGCACGGTCGAACACCGGGGAGCTGTTTTTT,CASSLRARSNTGELFF
TRBV7-9,14,-,TRBJ2-5,-,TGTGCCAGCAGCTTAAGGGTGCGCCAAGAGACCCAGTACTTC,CASSLRVRQETQYF
TRBV7-2,14,-,TRBJ1-3,-,TGTGCCAGCAGCTCTTACATTTCTGGAAACACCATATATTTT,CASSSYISGNTIYF
TRBV6-1,15,-,TRBJ1-1,-,TGTGCCAGCAGTGTAGAGGCGGGTAGGAACACTGAAGCTTTCTTT,CASSVEAGRNTEAFF
TRBV21-1,15,-,TRBJ1-1,once,TGTGCCAGCAGCAAAGTGGAGAGAGTGAACACTGAAGCTTTCTTT,CASSKVERVNTEAFF
TRBV19,13,-,TRBJ2-1,-,TGTGCCAGTAGTATAGACGGAGGAAATGAGCAGTTCTTC,CASSIDGGNEQFF
TRBV18,14,-,TRBJ2-1,-,TGTGCCAGCTCACCAGCGGGAAGTTGGAATGAGCAGTTCTTC,CASSPAGSWNEQFF
TRBV7-9,13,-,TRBJ2-7,-,TGTGCCAGCAGCTTCAGTCCCCTCGGGGAGCAGTACTTC,CASSFSPLGEQYF
TRBV11-2,15,-,TRBJ1-1,-,TGTGCCAGCAGCTTACGGGGGGCCGGTAACACTGAAGCTTTCTTT,CASSLRGAGNTEAFF
TRBV28,15,-,TRBJ1-1,-,TGTGCCAGCAGTTTCGGAGGGGGTACGGGCACTGAAGCTTTCTTT,CASSFGGGTGTEAFF
TRBV2,14,-,TRBJ2-5,-,TGTGCCAGCTCGATAGGTCTAATCCAAGAGACCCAGTACTTC,CASSIGLIQETQYF
TRBV6-1,14,TRBD2,TRBJ2-7,once,TGTGCCAGCAGTGAAGGGACTAGCGGTGGCGGGCAGTACTTC,CASSEGTSGGGQYF
TRBV7-9,16,-,TRBJ1-2,few,TGTGCCAGCAGCTCCCAAACGGCCAGGATAGGCTATGGCTACACCTTC,CASSSQTARIGYGYTF
TRBV7-8,14,TRBD1,TRBJ1-1,-,TGTGCCAGCAGCTTAGTGGGGGGGGACAGGGCGGCTTTCTTT,CASSLVGGDRAAFF
TRBV11-2,15,TRBD1,TRBJ1-5,-,TGTGCCAGCAGCCAGGGGGGACGGAGCGATCAGCCCCAGCATTTT,CASSQGGRSDQPQHF
TRBV5-1,16,TRBD2,TRBJ2-1,-,TGCGCCAGCAGCTCCCCGTATCCGGGAGGTCGAAATGAGCAGTTCTTC,CASSSPYPGGRNEQFF
TRBV9,15,-,TRBJ2-1,once,TGTGCCAGCAGCCTCCGAGGAGGGGGGTACAATGAGCAGTTCTTC,CASSLRGGGYNEQFF
TRBV10-3,13,-,TRBJ1-5,-,TGTGCCATCAGTGAAGGGGGGGAACAGCCCCAGCATTTT,CAISEGGEQPQHF
TRBV7-9,16,TRBD2,TRBJ2-7,many,TGTGCCAGCAGCTTAGCGTCTGCGGGAGTGGCCCACGAGCAGTACTTC,CASSLASAGVAHEQYF
TRBV7-6,13,-,TRBJ2-7,-,TGTGCCAGCAGCCGGGGGGCCGCCCAAGAGCAGTACTTC,CASSRGAAQEQYF
TRBV10-3,13,TRBD2,TRBJ2-1,-,TGTGCCATCAGGGTTAGCGGGAGGGCCATCCCCTTCTTC,CAIRVSGRAIPFF
TRBV10-3,14,-,TRBJ2-3,-,TGTGCCATCAGTGGAACAGGTACCACAGATACGCAGTATTTT,CAISGTGTTDTQYF
TRBV19,16,TRBD2,TRBJ2-7,-,TGTGCCAGTAGTATTAGAGTGGACAGCGGGAGGTACGAGCAGTACTTC,CASSIRVDSGRYEQYF
TRBV9,15,-,TRBJ1-3,-,TGTGCCAGCAGGGGAGGCAGGGGCTCTGGAAACACCATATATTTT,CASRGGRGSGNTIYF